This T cell receptor (beta chain) was identified during a study of T cell changes during pregnancy in multiple sclerosis. V lost 0 bases to trimming and J lost 0 bases; unmatched junction nucleotides: 9. CDR3 length: 20 residues. Germline V gene lookup returns CDR1 LGHNA and CDR2 YSLEER. TCRdb's table, derived via immunoSEQ multiplex PCR, lists solely in-frame clones and lacks some. The sample contains about 86,000 clones, approximately 90% of which appear only once. The receptor comes from a female donor in good health, enrolled as a control in a pregnancy study. The specimen was peripheral blood, collected in the first trimester of pregnancy. The J gene is TRBJ1-6, the V gene TRBV4-3, with 9 bases fitting TRBD1. The DNA for the CDR3 is TGCGCCAGCAGCCAAGATATGGGGACAGGGACCCTCTCCTATAATTCACCCCTCCACTTT. Amino acid sequence: CASSQDMGTGTLSYNSPLHF.